This entry concerns a single T cell receptor (beta chain). Its antigen is still unknown. The assay was immunoSEQ multiplex PCR, and TCRdb's table has in-frame clones only and misses some. The top ten hold 2.5% to 4% of the sample, which has fewer than 90,000 clones, approximately 93% seen once. This entry comes from a study of cytomegalovirus exposure and HLA in healthy donors. Whole-study context: A subsequent analysis reported that the roughly 130 validation repertoires were produced on the same platform that had also been used for the roughly 670 first-cohort repertoires.

The germline CDR1 and CDR2 sequences are SEHNR and FQNEAQ (reference sequence). This CDR3 comprises 14 residues. The V end lost 5 bases, the J end lost 0 bases, and 8 bases lay between the germline ends. Study-wide points: The authors enumerated 180 or so TCR beta chains as linked to cytomegalovirus. Specific recognition of CMV antigens was confirmed in vitro for a few chains (all CMV-associated).

The sequence was collected from a woman under 30 in good health and CMV-seropositive. The chain recombines TRBV7-9 with TRBJ1-3; no clear D. The material sequenced was PBMCs. CDR3 region: CASSLGNSGNTIYF. CDR3 sequence (DNA): TGTGCCAGCAGCCTCGGGAACTCTGGAAACACCATATATTTT.